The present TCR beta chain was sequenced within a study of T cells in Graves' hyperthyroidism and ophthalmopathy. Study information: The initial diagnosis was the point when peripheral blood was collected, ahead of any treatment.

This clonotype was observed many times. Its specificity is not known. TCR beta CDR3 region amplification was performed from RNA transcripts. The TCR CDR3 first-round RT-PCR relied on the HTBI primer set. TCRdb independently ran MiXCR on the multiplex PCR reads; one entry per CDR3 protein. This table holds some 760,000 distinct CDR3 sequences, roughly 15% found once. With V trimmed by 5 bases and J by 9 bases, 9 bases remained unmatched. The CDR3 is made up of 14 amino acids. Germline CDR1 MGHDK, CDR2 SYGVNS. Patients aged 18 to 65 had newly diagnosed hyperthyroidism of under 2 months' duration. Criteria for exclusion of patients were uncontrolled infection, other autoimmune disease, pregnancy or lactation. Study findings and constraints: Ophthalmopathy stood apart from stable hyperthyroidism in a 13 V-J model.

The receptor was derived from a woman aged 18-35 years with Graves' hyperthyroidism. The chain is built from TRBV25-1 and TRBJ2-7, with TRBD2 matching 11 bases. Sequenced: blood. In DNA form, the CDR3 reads TGTGCCAGCAGTTCTCCAGGGGGACTAGCGGTGCAGTACTTC. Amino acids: CASSSPGGLAVQYF.